A single sample gave rise to the 23 T cell receptor beta chains below, sequenced in a study of T cells in Graves' hyperthyroidism and ophthalmopathy. It was RNA transcripts that yielded the amplified TCR beta CDR3 regions. In the first-round RT-PCR of the TCR CDR3, the HTBI primer set was used. MiXCR was run by TCRdb on the multiplex PCR reads, yielding one entry per CDR3 protein. There are 300,000 to 400,000 distinct CDR3 sequences in the sample; around 20% occur only once, and about 50% lies in the top ten. Sequencing was carried out using blood. The receptor set was obtained from a woman aged 50 to 60 with Graves' hyperthyroidism.

The chain uses TRBV28 and TRBJ1-6; 10 bases map to TRBD1. The V gene end was trimmed by 7 bases and the J gene end by 5 bases; junction bases not matched to a gene: 5. Looked up from germline, CDR1 is MDHEN and CDR2 is SYDVKM. The CDR3 length is 15 residues. The CDR3, as DNA: TGTGCCAGCACCCAGGACAGGGGGAATAATTCACCCCTCCACTTT. It specifies CASTQDRGNNSPLHF.

This clonotype was detected only a few times. V usage is TRBV15 and J usage is TRBJ2-1; TRBD2 might be the D (5 bases). Germline V gene sequence: CDR1 LNHNV, CDR2 YYDKDF (reference sequence). There are 15 residues in the CDR3. Trimming shortened V by 1 base and J by 2 bases, and 9 bases separated the two germline ends. The CDR3 reads CATSRGLATYNEQFF. CDR3 nucleotide sequence: TGTGCCACCAGCAGAGGGCTAGCCACCTACAATGAGCAGTTCTTC.

This clonotype has only a few counts. A much larger clone lies a single base off, so this may be a read error. The chain is built from TRBV25-1 and TRBJ2-6; D uncertain. Germline lookup yields CDR1 MGHDK and CDR2 SYGVNS. This CDR3 is built from 13 residues. V was clipped by 4 bases and J by 0 bases, with 1 base between them. The CDR3 DNA follows: TGTGCCAGCAGTGTCTCTGGGGCCAACGTCCTGACTTTC. Translating it yields CASSVSGANVLTF.

The chain carries TRBV6-5 and TRBJ2-5; the D is unclear. V was cut by 0 bases and J by 5 bases, with 10 bases left in between. The CDR3 length is 14 residues. Germline-derived CDR1 and CDR2 are MNHEY and SVGAGI. The CDR3, as DNA: TGTGCCAGCAGTTACTCCTTAAATGGGGAGACCCAGTACTTC. Translation gives CASSYSLNGETQYF.

At least ten counts were recorded for this clonotype. This chain links TRBV28 with TRBJ1-5; D gene uncertain. The germline V gene encodes CDR1 MDHEN and CDR2 SYDVKM. The ends were cut back, 1 base at V and 4 bases at J, with 8 bases in the middle. This CDR3 is 14 amino acids long. The CDR3 DNA reads TGTGCCAGCAGTTTATATGCGGCAAATCAGCCCCAGCATTTT. This codes for CASSLYAANQPQHF.

The table lists this clonotype with many counts. The chain is built from TRBV12-3 or TRBV12-4 and TRBJ2-1; 12 bases fit TRBD2. The junction had 10 bases not matched to a gene; V was cut back by 5 bases and J by 8 bases. The CDR3 runs to 16 residues. CDR3 coding DNA: TGTGCCAGCAGTAGACTAGCGGGGGATATTTTTGATGAGCAGTTCTTC. This sequence encodes CASSRLAGDIFDEQFF.

The CDR3 sequence is CATSLGQGYPYEQYF. The DNA of the CDR3 is TGTGCCACCAGCCTGGGACAGGGATACCCCTACGAGCAGTACTTC. This chain links TRBV15 with TRBJ2-7; 9 positions match TRBD1. This CDR3 has 15 residues. V lost 5 bases and J lost 2; bases outside the gene matches: 7. Germline V lookup: CDR1 LNHNV, CDR2 YYDKDF (reference sequence).

This clonotype was observed at least ten times. This chain connects TRBV7-6 to TRBJ2-2, with 10 bases aligning to TRBD1. J lost 6 bases, V lost 1 base, and 5 bases had no gene match. CDR3 length: 16 residues. Germline V gene lookup returns CDR1 SGHVS and CDR2 FNYEAQ. CDR3 region: CASSLGQGATAGELFF. The CDR3 DNA follows: TGTGCCAGCAGCTTAGGACAGGGGGCGACTGCCGGGGAGCTGTTTTTT.

This clonotype occurred a few times. This rearrangement joins TRBV11-1 to TRBJ2-1; 8 nucleotides match TRBD2. Germline CDR1 and CDR2: SGHAT and FQDESV (reference sequence). J gave up 2 bases and V 2 bases, and 2 bases lay outside the gene matches. CDR3 size: 15 residues. DNA of the CDR3: TGTGCCAGCAGCTTACTAGCGGGTGCCTACAATGAGCAGTTCTTC. As protein: CASSLLAGAYNEQFF.

The J gene is TRBJ1-5, the V gene TRBV28, with D hard to call. CDR1 is MDHEN and CDR2 is SYDVKM in the germline V gene. Trimming took off 2 bases at V and 6 bases at J, with 5 bases between the two ends. The CDR3 is 12 amino acids. This CDR3 is CASSLRFQPQHF. Written as DNA, the CDR3 is TGTGCCAGCAGTTTAAGGTTTCAGCCCCAGCATTTT. The whole variable domain, remainder taken from reference TRBV28 and TRBJ1-5, is DVKVTQSSRYLVKRTGEKVFLECVQDMDHENMFWYRQDPGLGLRLIYFSYDVKMKEKGDIPEGYSVSREKKERFSLILESASTNQTSMYLCASSLRFQPQHFGDGTRLSIL.

This sequence joins TRBV27 and TRBJ1-5, with 7 bases identical to TRBD1. CDR3 length equals 13 residues. V shed 3 bases and J 7 bases; nucleotides not matched to a gene: 3. Germline values: CDR1 MNHEY, CDR2 SMNVEV (reference sequence). The CDR3 spells CASSFDRAQPQHF. For the CDR3, the DNA is TGTGCCAGCAGTTTCGACAGGGCCCAGCCCCAGCATTTT.

The chain links TRBV5-1 to TRBJ2-7; a possible D gene is TRBD1 (5 bases). CDR1 SGHRS and CDR2 YFSETQ come from the germline V gene. Trimming took off 2 bases at V and 1 base at J, with 10 bases between the two ends. The CDR3 runs to 14 residues. CDR3 in DNA: TGCGCCAGCAGCTTACCGACAGAATCCTACGAGCAGTACTTC. Translated, it gives CASSLPTESYEQYF.

This chain connects TRBV6-2 or TRBV6-3 to TRBJ2-5; D perhaps matches TRBD2 (5 bases). The CDR3 runs 15 residues. Germline V gene lookup returns CDR1 MNHEY and CDR2 SVGEGT. The V end lost 6 bases, the J end lost 1 base, and 15 bases lay between the germline ends. CDR3 protein: CASSNALAFQETQYF. CDR3 in DNA: TGTGCCAGCAGCAATGCTCTAGCATTCCAAGAGACCCAGTACTTC.

V usage is TRBV6-1 and J usage is TRBJ2-6; the D gene is possibly TRBD2 (6 bases). V was pared by 4 bases and J by 8 bases, with 12 bases between. The CDR3 covers 14 residues. Germline assignment: CDR1 MNHNS and CDR2 SASEGT. The CDR3 protein is CASSGLWDSNVLTF. The DNA of the CDR3 is TGTGCCAGCAGTGGTCTATGGGACTCCAACGTCCTGACTTTC.

In this sample, this clonotype turned up a few times. The chain is built from TRBV28 and TRBJ2-7; D call uncertain. V was trimmed by 3 bases and J by 5 bases, leaving 8 bases between them. Germline CDR1 MDHEN, CDR2 SYDVKM. CDR3 length equals 12 residues. The CDR3 here is CASSLIIDEQYF. CDR3 nucleotides: TGTGCCAGCAGTTTGATAATTGACGAGCAGTACTTC.

V gene TRBV10-1 combines with J gene TRBJ2-1; TRBD1 agrees at 9 bases. Trimming took 6 bases from V and 8 from J; bases not matched to a gene: 5. The CDR3 contains 13 residues. Germline values: CDR1 WNHNN, CDR2 SYGVQD (reference sequence). CDR3 sequence reads: CASSQGQGYEQFF. The CDR3 DNA follows: TGCGCCAGCAGCCAAGGACAGGGGTATGAGCAGTTCTTC.

This clonotype showed up many times. This chain joins TRBV30 and TRBJ1-2, with D perhaps TRBD1 (5 bases). CDR3 length: 13 amino acids. The germline gives CDR1 GTSNPN, CDR2 SVGIG (reference sequence). The ends were cut back, 2 bases at V and 4 bases at J, with 11 bases in the middle. Written as DNA, the CDR3 is TGTGCCTGGAGTATGCAGGGAGGCTATGGCTACACCTTC. This encodes CAWSMQGGYGYTF.

This clonotype was seen many times. The CDR3 region is CASSYQGGDGYTF. The CDR3 nucleotides read TGCGCCAGCAGCTATCAGGGGGGAGATGGCTACACCTTC. The rearrangement joins TRBV5-1 to TRBJ1-2; 7 nucleotides align to TRBD1. Trimming at V came to 3 bases and at J to 6 bases, leaving 5 bases not matched to a gene. Germline CDR1 and CDR2: SGHRS and YFSETQ. This CDR3 region has 13 residues.

This clonotype was counted at least ten times. V is TRBV12-3 or TRBV12-4 and J is TRBJ1-1; 7 bases fit TRBD1. V shed 0 bases, J shed 6 bases, and the junction held 7 bases outside the gene matches. The CDR3 has 15 residues. The CDR3 DNA sequence: TGTGCCAGCAGTTTAGCGTCCCAGGGGGTGTCTGAAGCTTTCTTT. Translation: CASSLASQGVSEAFF.

This clonotype was found a few times. The chain recombines TRBV5-6 with TRBJ2-1; D possibly corresponds to TRBD2 (6 bases). The CDR3 loop spans 16 amino acids. Trimming took 5 bases from V and 0 from J, leaving 15 bases between them. Germline CDR1 is SGHDT and CDR2 is YYEEEE. In nucleotides, the CDR3 is TGTGCCAGCAGTCCGGACTACGACAGCTCCTACAATGAGCAGTTCTTC. Protein product: CASSPDYDSSYNEQFF.

This clonotype showed up many times. Sequence at one end of the junction differs from germline and may be a read error. This sequence joins TRBV2 and TRBJ1-1; D gene unclear. CDR1 and CDR2 from the germline V gene are SNHLY and FYNNEI. The CDR3 totals 13 residues. In DNA form, the CDR3 reads TGTGCCAGCAGTGCCCGGGCGGGCAGAAGGGTGCTCTTT. Its protein product is CASSARAGRRVLF.

The sample holds many counts of this clonotype. The rearrangement joins TRBV7-8 to TRBJ1-5; D uncertain. CDR1 and CDR2 from the germline V gene are SGHVS and FQNEAQ. The CDR3 is made up of 13 amino acids. V lost 5 bases to trimming and J lost 7 bases, with 12 bases between them. The CDR3 spells CASSKTVGQPQHF. In nucleotides, the CDR3 is TGTGCCAGCAGCAAGACCGTTGGGCAGCCCCAGCATTTT.

The chain is built from TRBV7-9 and TRBJ2-6; D gene ambiguous. This CDR3 comprises 15 residues. Trimming took 2 bases from V and 4 from J, leaving 9 bases between them. Germline V gives CDR1 SEHNR, CDR2 FQNEAQ (reference sequence). The CDR3: CASSLTGVGANVLTF. CDR3 in DNA: TGTGCCAGCAGCTTAACTGGGGTCGGGGCCAACGTCCTGACTTTC.